The 6 T cell receptor beta chains given below trace back to one sample, sequenced in a study of cytomegalovirus exposure and HLA in healthy donors. The PCR made use of 60 Vbeta and 13 Jbeta primers. Method: immunoSEQ multiplex PCR; TCRdb's copy keeps in-frame clones and lacks some. The sample lists some 120,000 clones; about 80% were seen once. Sequenced input: PBMCs. These TCRs come from a young man in good health and CMV-seronegative.

The chain has TRBV6-5 and TRBJ2-7, with D perhaps matching TRBD1 (7 bases). The CDR3 has 14 residues. Germline V gene sequence: CDR1 MNHEY, CDR2 SVGAGI. Between the trimmed V and J ends, which lost 5 bases and 4 bases, there was a span of 15 bases. The CDR3, as DNA: TGTGCCAGCAGTCCTACGACAGGGAGGTACGAGCAGTACTTC. Encoded protein: CASSPTTGRYEQYF.

This rearrangement joins TRBV19 to TRBJ1-1; TRBD1 might be the D (6 bases). CDR1 and CDR2 from the germline V gene are LNHDA and SQIVND (reference sequence). V was pared by 4 bases and J by 5 bases, with 11 bases between. The CDR3 covers 13 residues. The chain's CDR3 is CASSTQGLTEAFF. The CDR3 bases are TGTGCCAGTAGTACACAGGGATTGACTGAAGCTTTCTTT.

The chain links TRBV5-4 to TRBJ2-3; 9 bases align to TRBD2. Germline CDR1 reads SGHNT; CDR2 reads YYREEE (reference sequence). The J segment lost 4 bases and the V segment lost 0 bases, leaving 3 bases of the junction unmatched. This CDR3 comprises 15 residues. CDR3 protein: CASSLVGGGADTQYF. As DNA, the CDR3 is TGTGCCAGCAGCTTGGTTGGCGGGGGGGCAGATACGCAGTATTTT.

CDR3 loop: CASSLKGGHQPQHF. The CDR3 DNA reads as TGTGCCAGCAGCTTAAAGGGAGGTCATCAGCCCCAGCATTTT. This sequence joins TRBV7-2 and TRBJ1-5; D unresolved. Trimming stripped 2 bases from V and 5 bases from J, with 10 bases between. Germline V gene sequence: CDR1 SGHTA, CDR2 FQGNSA. This CDR3 comprises 14 residues.

The V and J genes are TRBV6-5 and TRBJ2-7, with TRBD2 matching over 7 bases. Germline V gene sequence: CDR1 MNHEY, CDR2 SVGAGI. The junction had 5 bases not matched to a gene; V was cut back by 5 bases and J by 1 base. This CDR3 comprises 14 residues. CDR3 residues: CASSEGAGSYEQYF. In DNA form, the CDR3 reads TGTGCCAGCAGTGAAGGAGCGGGGTCCTACGAGCAGTACTTC.

Comment on this clone: The same CDR3 arises from other DNA sequences in this sample as well. This chain links TRBV5-1 with TRBJ1-1; 10 nucleotides agree with TRBD1. Losses at the gene ends were 3 bases for V and 0 bases for J; bases not matched to a gene: 5. CDR1 is SGHRS, CDR2 YFSETQ, per germline. The CDR3 length is 16 residues. CDR3 protein: CASSSGQGLMNTEAFF. The CDR3 DNA sequence: TGCGCCAGCAGCTCGGGACAGGGGCTCATGAACACTGAAGCTTTCTTT. The variable domain in full, completed from reference TRBV5-1 and TRBJ1-1, reads KAGVTQTPRYLIKTRGQQVTLSCSPISGHRSVSWYQQTPGQGLQFLFEYFSETQRNKGNFPGRFSGRQFSNSRSEMNVSTLELGDSALYLCASSSGQGLMNTEAFFGQGTRLTVV.